The next 9 T cell receptor beta chains were all read from a single sample in a study of T cell clonality in common variable immunodeficiency. These receptors lack a known antigen. Only in-frame clones appear in the TCRdb table, and some are missing; sequencing was by immunoSEQ multiplex PCR. The sample was found to contain some 20,000 clones, and every one recurs. Study results and caveats: Common variable immunodeficiency TCR beta sequences reportedly had fewer deletions and N-nucleotide insertions.

Sequenced material: peripheral blood mononuclear cells. These receptors were taken from a human donor with common variable immunodeficiency.

This clone was counted many times. The read finishes 3 residues shy of the CDR3 end, and the germline J gene is used to complete it. The chain joins TRBV29-1 to TRBJ2-1, with TRBD2 matching over 7 bases. Germline values: CDR1 SQVTM, CDR2 ANQGSEA. Unmatched junction bases numbered 7, after V lost 5 bases and J lost 3 bases. This CDR3 is built from 14 residues. CDR3 protein: CSVTASGYYNEQFF. The CDR3 DNA, read in part, is TGCAGCGTTACGGCTAGCGGATACTACAATGAG.

This clone was found a few times. The junction does not match germline at one end; this may be a read error. The sequenced CDR3 bases are TGTTCCAGCGGTCTGGGCGGGAGAGTGAACGAG. Encoded protein: CSSGLGGRVNE. The full CDR3 protein reads CSSGLGGRVNEQYF. The chain couples TRBV7-9 to TRBJ2-7; 7 nucleotides agree with TRBD2. The read falls 3 residues short of the CDR3 end, and the missing part is taken from the germline J gene. CDR1 is SEHNR and CDR2 is FQNEAQ in the germline V gene (reference sequence). The CDR3 totals 14 residues.

This clone was detected a few times. The missing CDR3 end, 3 residues past where the read stops, is filled in from the germline J gene. The chain links TRBV7-9 to TRBJ2-3, with D maybe TRBD1 (6 bases). The germline gives CDR1 SEHNR, CDR2 FQNEAQ (reference sequence). V was shortened by 5 bases and J by 2 bases, with 14 bases between the two germline ends. This CDR3 region has 15 residues. CDR3 DNA, as far as it was read: TGTGCCAGCAGCCTGGACAGTTCCTCCACAGATACG. This translates into CASSLDSSSTDT. From start to end, the CDR3 is CASSLDSSSTDTQYF.

Points on this clone: The CDR3 end lies 3 residues beyond the end of the read and is filled in from the germline J gene. The chain recombines TRBV7-9 with TRBJ2-1, with D perhaps matching TRBD1 (5 bases). CDR3 length equals 14 residues. Trimming took off 2 bases at V and 6 bases at J, with 11 bases between the two ends. Germline CDR1 and CDR2: SEHNR and FQNEAQ (reference sequence). The covered CDR3 bases are TGTGCCAGCAGCTTAATAGGGGCCCGCAATGAG. Its protein product is CASSLIGARNE. The complete CDR3 sequence is CASSLIGARNEQFF.

This clone was detected a few times. The CDR3 extends 3 residues past the end of the read, so its final part is completed from the germline J gene. The rearrangement uses TRBV6-2 or TRBV6-3 and TRBJ2-2; 12 bases fit TRBD2. In germline, CDR1 is MNHEY, CDR2 SVGEGT. Unmatched junction bases numbered 3, after V lost 5 bases and J lost 2 bases. The CDR3 consists of 16 residues. The CDR3 sequence is CASSLGLAGNTGELFF. The DNA read from the CDR3 is TGTGCCAGCAGTCTCGGACTAGCGGGAAACACCGGGGAG.

About this clone itself: Coverage ceases 3 residues before the CDR3 finishes, and the germline J gene fills in the end. This chain connects TRBV7-9 to TRBJ2-3; 8 bases fit TRBD1. CDR3 length: 14 amino acids. V lost 8 bases, J lost 6 bases, and 10 bases stayed unmatched. Germline CDR1 is SEHNR and CDR2 is FQNEAQ (reference sequence). CDR3 residues: CASSSTGGMDTQYF. CDR3 DNA, as far as it was read: TGTGCCAGCTCGTCAACAGGGGGAATGGATACG.

A word on this clone: The read ends 3 residues early relative to the CDR3; the germline J gene fills the gap. The rearrangement uses TRBV18 and TRBJ2-5; maybe TRBD2 (7 bases). CDR3 size: 16 residues. Trimming shortened V by 0 bases and J by 5 bases, and 16 bases separated the two germline ends. Germline CDR1 and CDR2: KGHSH and LQKENI. The CDR3 DNA, read in part, is TGTGCCAGCTCACCACCGGGGGGGGCCGCGAGGGAGACC. As protein: CASSPPGGAARET. The full CDR3 is CASSPPGGAARETQYF.

Comments on this clone: The CDR3 end lies 3 residues beyond the end of the read and is filled in from the germline J gene. The rearrangement uses TRBV11-2 and TRBJ2-3; 8 nucleotides agree with TRBD2. Germline CDR1 is SGHAT and CDR2 is FQNNGV. Trimming took 3 bases from V and 2 from J; bases not matched to a gene: 4. The CDR3 runs 15 residues. CDR3 bases read: TGTGCCAGCAGCTTTCTAGCGGGCTACACAGATACG. It yields the protein CASSFLAGYTDT. The full-length CDR3 reads as CASSFLAGYTDTQYF. Full variable domain (remainder filled in from reference TRBV11-2 and TRBJ2-3): EAGVAQSPRYKIIEKRQSVAFWCNPISGHATLYWYQQILGQGPKLLIQFQNNGVVDDSQLPKDRFSAERLKGVDSTLKIQPAKLEDSAVYLCASSFLAGYTDTQYFGPGTRLTVL.

This clone has only a few counts. The read ends 3 residues before the CDR3 terminus; that terminus is restored from the germline J gene. This CDR3 is also generated by other DNA sequences in the sample. The chain couples TRBV19 to TRBJ2-5, with D maybe TRBD2 (5 bases). The CDR3 spans 12 residues. V was shortened by 5 bases and J by 5 bases, with 9 bases between the two germline ends. Germline CDR1 reads LNHDA; CDR2 reads SQIVND (reference sequence). The sequenced part of the CDR3 DNA is TGTGCCAGTAGTCACAGAGGGGAGACC. This codes for CASSHRGET. The complete CDR3 sequence is CASSHRGETQYF.